This passage covers 29 T cell receptor beta chains from one sample sequenced in a study of patients and donors after allogeneic stem cell transplantation (dated by TCRdb to the early 2020s). The method was RT-PCR. These reads were obtained on a NextSeq 550. TCRdb trimmed public reads at Q25 via fastp, called clones via MiXCR and kept in-frame beta chains. Rows are unified per CDR3 protein, each entry keeping the most common DNA and genes. The sample data list more than 850,000 distinct CDR3 sequences, and approximately 18% of these were observed just once. Around 6% of the sample belongs to the ten largest clones. Sequenced: blood, either unsorted or a sorted T cell fraction (not recorded which). These receptors were taken from a human donor who was either an allogeneic HSCT recipient or a stem cell or donor lymphocyte infusion donor (not recorded which). It is not recorded whose cells these are; they may come from a transplant donor.

The rearrangement joins TRBV20-1 to TRBJ2-7; D might be TRBD1 (6 bases). Germline lookup yields CDR1 DFQATT and CDR2 SNEGSKA (reference sequence). Trimming took off 4 bases at V and 6 bases at J, with 19 bases between the two ends. The CDR3 is made up of 14 amino acids. This chain's CDR3 is CSATPRNRAVEQYF. CDR3 coding DNA: TGCAGTGCTACCCCCCGGAACAGGGCGGTCGAGCAGTACTTC.

The chain has TRBV12-3 or TRBV12-4 and TRBJ1-3, with D uncertain. CDR3 length: 14 amino acids. Trimming removed 2 bases from V and 4 bases from J, with 9 bases in between. CDR3 sequence reads: CASSLRYPGNTIYF. For the CDR3, the DNA is TGTGCCAGCAGTTTACGTTACCCAGGAAACACCATATATTTT.

The chain carries TRBV7-3 and TRBJ1-1; the D gene is possibly TRBD1 (6 bases). CDR1 and CDR2 from the germline V gene are SGHTA and FQGTGA. The V end was cut by 1 base, the J end by 4 bases, with 16 bases between. This CDR3 contains 16 residues. In DNA, the CDR3 is TGTGCCAGCAGCTTAATGGGGGGGGCAGGGACCACTGAAGCTTTCTTT. This translates into CASSLMGGAGTTEAFF.

J is TRBJ2-7 and V is TRBV29-1; 9 bases agree with TRBD1. The germline V gene has CDR1 SQVTM and CDR2 ANQGSEA. Germline trimming cut 5 bases from V and 6 bases from J; bases unmatched to any gene: 5. CDR3 length equals 12 residues. For the CDR3, the DNA is TGCAGCGTTTCACAGGGGGCAAGCGAGCAGTACTTC. Translation gives CSVSQGASEQYF.

This clonotype turned up a few times. V and J are TRBV12-3 or TRBV12-4 and TRBJ2-1, with TRBD2 matching over 9 bases. The CDR3 totals 13 residues. Trimming at V came to 6 bases and at J to 14 bases, leaving 11 bases not matched to a gene. The CDR3 nucleotides are TGTGCCAGCAGCTTGGGGAGGACTAGCGCCGAGTTCTTC. Encoded protein: CASSLGRTSAEFF.

This clonotype was found a few times. The CDR3 protein is CSARDQSGTQKGYEQYF. The CDR3 DNA reads as TGCAGTGCTAGAGATCAGTCAGGGACCCAGAAGGGCTACGAGCAGTACTTC. The chain employs TRBV20-1 and TRBJ2-7, with D perhaps assigned TRBD1 or TRBD2 (5 bases each). Germline lookup yields CDR1 DFQATT and CDR2 SNEGSKA (reference sequence). V shed 0 bases and J shed 3 bases, with 21 bases lying between them. The CDR3 contains 17 residues.

A word on this clonotype: An end of the junction does not agree with germline; a read error may underlie this. The chain joins TRBV12-3 or TRBV12-4 to TRBJ2-2, with TRBD2 as a possible D gene (6 bases). The CDR3 has 13 residues. The CDR3 here is CASPAGSGGELIF. CDR3 DNA sequence: TGTGCCAGCCCCGCAGGGTCGGGCGGGGAGCTGATTTTT.

In this sample, this clonotype turned up many times. The gene calls are TRBV11-2 and TRBJ2-1, with D uncertain. The length of the CDR3 is 12 residues. With 4 bases removed from V and 8 bases from J, the gap between germline ends came to 9 bases. CDR1 SGHAT and CDR2 FQNNGV come from the germline V gene. In nucleotides, the CDR3 is TGTGCCAGCAGCTCCTTTCGAGATGAGCAGTTCTTC. Amino acids: CASSSFRDEQFF.

This clonotype was seen more than once but under ten times. The V and J genes are TRBV24-1 and TRBJ2-3; D is unclear. The length of the CDR3 is 13 residues. Germline V lookup: CDR1 KGHDR, CDR2 SFDVKD. Trimming stripped 1 base from V and 5 bases from J, with 6 bases between. The CDR3 region is CATSDFPKDTQYF. The DNA for the CDR3 is TGTGCCACCAGTGATTTCCCGAAAGATACGCAGTATTTT.

The rearrangement joins TRBV2 to TRBJ2-7; weak D call: TRBD1 (5 bases). Deletions cut 0 bases from V and 3 bases from J, with 9 bases between. Per the germline V gene, CDR1 is SNHLY and CDR2 is FYNNEI. The CDR3 spans 14 residues. Here the CDR3 DNA reads TGTGCCAGCAGTGAAGCAGGGGCTTTCTACGAGCAGTACTTC. The encoded protein is CASSEAGAFYEQYF. Together with reference TRBV2 and TRBJ2-7, the CDR3 gives the full variable domain: EPEVTQTPSHQVTQMGQEVILRCVPISNHLYFYWYRQILGQKVEFLVSFYNNEISEKSEIFDDQFSVERPDGSNFTLKIRSTKLEDSAMYFCASSEAGAFYEQYFGPGTRLTVT.

This clonotype was counted between two and nine times. V is TRBV3-1 and J is TRBJ1-5; no reliable D call. The V gene's germline CDR1 is LGHDT and CDR2 YNNKEL (reference sequence). Between the trimmed V and J ends, which lost 0 bases and 9 bases, there was a span of 9 bases. The length of the CDR3 is 13 residues. The CDR3 region is CASSQDRGRPQHF. CDR3 nucleotide sequence: TGTGCCAGCAGCCAAGATCGAGGACGGCCCCAGCATTTT.

The sample holds a few counts of this clonotype. The V call is TRBV2, the J call TRBJ2-5; the match to TRBD2 covers 8 bases. This CDR3 has 14 amino acids. The junction had 1 base not matched to a gene; V was cut back by 1 base and J by 3 bases. The germline CDR1 and CDR2 sequences are SNHLY and FYNNEI. DNA of the CDR3: TGTGCCAGCAGTGAAGGGGGACTAGAAGAGACCCAGTACTTC. It translates to CASSEGGLEETQYF.

The chain uses TRBV24-1 and TRBJ2-1; D perhaps matches TRBD2 (6 bases). Trimming took 3 bases from V and 5 from J, leaving 13 bases between them. Germline CDR1 reads KGHDR; CDR2 reads SFDVKD. This CDR3 spans 15 amino acids. The CDR3 nucleotides are TGTGCCACCAGTGATAGGGCGGGGCCGAACAATGAGCAGTTCTTC. Translated: CATSDRAGPNNEQFF.

The chain recombines TRBV29-1 with TRBJ1-1; the D is unclear. Germline V gives CDR1 SQVTM, CDR2 ANQGSEA. V lost 1 base to trimming and J lost 7 bases, with 10 bases between them. This CDR3 region has 12 residues. CDR3 sequence (DNA): TGCAGCGTTGAAGGGGATGAGGATGAAGCTTTCTTT. It yields the protein CSVEGDEDEAFF.

The chain carries TRBV5-1 and TRBJ1-2; D call uncertain. CDR1 is SGHRS and CDR2 is YFSETQ in the germline V gene. The CDR3 sequence is 18 residues long. Trimming shortened V by 4 bases and J by 5 bases, and 27 bases separated the two germline ends. CDR3 coding DNA: TGCGCCAGCAGCCAGAATCGGGCCTCCAGGCCCGAGGGTTATGGCTACACCTTC. Protein sequence: CASSQNRASRPEGYGYTF.

V usage is TRBV20-1 and J usage is TRBJ2-5; the D gene could be TRBD1 or TRBD2 (5 bases each). V lost 3 bases and J lost 5, with 22 bases in between. Germline V gene lookup returns CDR1 DFQATT and CDR2 SNEGSKA (reference sequence). The CDR3 spans 16 residues. CDR3 nucleotides: TGCAGTGCTAGCGGCACGGCGAGGGGAATGTGGGAGACCCAGTACTTC. Residues: CSASGTARGMWETQYF.

This clonotype was picked up a small number of times. The rearrangement links TRBV9 to TRBJ1-6; D is unresolved. Trimming cost V 1 base and J 7 bases, with 9 bases left between them. Germline V CDR1 and CDR2: SGDLS, YYNGEE. This CDR3 spans 14 amino acids. CDR3 residues: CASSVFGSNSPLHF. The CDR3, as DNA: TGTGCCAGCAGCGTATTTGGGTCCAATTCACCCCTCCACTTT.

The chain links TRBV12-3 or TRBV12-4 to TRBJ2-3; D could derive from TRBD1 or TRBD2 (5 bases each). This CDR3 spans 17 amino acids. Trimming cost V 1 base and J 1 base, with 15 bases left between them. CDR3 DNA: TGTGCCAGCAGTTTAGTGGGACCCAAGGTGGGCACAGATACGCAGTATTTT. It is translated as CASSLVGPKVGTDTQYF.

This clonotype turned up a few times. The J gene is TRBJ2-1, the V gene TRBV12-3 or TRBV12-4, with 9 bases fitting TRBD1. Unmatched junction bases numbered 5, after V lost 7 bases and J lost 4 bases. CDR3 size: 14 residues. The CDR3 sequence: CASTGQGKYNEQFF. For the CDR3, the DNA is TGTGCCAGCACGGGACAGGGAAAATACAATGAGCAGTTCTTC.

In its sample, this clonotype was seen many times. This chain joins TRBV7-8 and TRBJ2-3, with D possibly being TRBD2 (6 bases). The CDR3 totals 14 residues. Germline assignment: CDR1 SGHVS and CDR2 FQNEAQ. Trimming cost V 2 bases and J 5 bases, with 11 bases left between them. This CDR3 reads CASSLWGVGDTQYF. As DNA, the CDR3 is TGTGCCAGCAGCTTATGGGGGGTAGGAGATACGCAGTATTTT.

This clonotype was seen more than once but under ten times. This sequence joins TRBV3-1 and TRBJ2-1; the D call may be TRBD1 or TRBD2 (7 bases each). The CDR3 covers 15 residues. Trimming took off 5 bases at V and 3 bases at J, with 14 bases between the two ends. CDR1 is LGHDT and CDR2 is YNNKEL in the germline V gene (reference sequence). In nucleotides, the CDR3 is TGTGCCAGCAGCAGCGGGACAGCCTACTACAATGAGCAGTTCTTC. Translated, it gives CASSSGTAYYNEQFF.

The J gene is TRBJ1-2, the V gene TRBV6-2 or TRBV6-3, with D unresolved. Trimming cost V 5 bases and J 6 bases, with 19 bases left between them. The CDR3 spans 15 residues. Germline CDR1 MNHEY, CDR2 SVGEGT. The CDR3 bases are TGTGCCAGCAGTATTCCCCGTCGAAGGGCGGATGGCTACACCTTC. Translation: CASSIPRRRADGYTF.

The V and J genes are TRBV12-3 or TRBV12-4 and TRBJ2-3, with D uncertain. Trimming removed 6 bases from V and 5 bases from J, with 15 bases in between. There are 14 residues in the CDR3. The chain's CDR3 is CASSPPNGKDTQYF. In nucleotides, the CDR3 is TGTGCCAGCAGCCCTCCAAACGGTAAAGATACGCAGTATTTT.

This chain uses TRBV4-1 with TRBJ2-6, with 8 positions matching TRBD1. Unmatched junction bases numbered 1, after V lost 0 bases and J lost 3 bases. Germline CDR1 and CDR2: MGHRA and YSYEKL. CDR3 length: 16 residues. The CDR3 spells CASSQEQGGGANVLTF. The DNA of the CDR3 is TGCGCCAGCAGCCAAGAACAGGGGGGTGGGGCCAACGTCCTGACTTTC.

This clonotype was seen only a few times. The rearrangement links TRBV30 to TRBJ2-5; 11 bases match TRBD2. In germline, CDR1 is GTSNPN, CDR2 SVGIG (reference sequence). This CDR3 has 15 residues. V was pared by 0 bases and J by 4 bases, with 4 bases of the junction left unmatched. The CDR3 loop is CAWSVSGGVLETQYF. The CDR3 nucleotides read TGTGCCTGGAGTGTTAGCGGGGGGGTTCTAGAGACCCAGTACTTC.

This clonotype was seen only a few times. The rearrangement uses TRBV2 and TRBJ1-6; possibly TRBD1 for D (5 bases). Trimming removed 1 base at V and 2 bases at J, with 9 bases between. This CDR3 region has 16 residues. Germline V lookup: CDR1 SNHLY, CDR2 FYNNEI. The CDR3 sequence: CASSEGPRAYNSPLHF. CDR3 bases: TGTGCCAGCAGTGAAGGTCCCAGGGCCTATAATTCACCCCTCCACTTT.

The chain employs TRBV3-1 and TRBJ2-1; D not certain. This CDR3 region has 14 residues. The ends were cut back, 0 bases at V and 9 bases at J, with 12 bases in the middle. Germline V gene data show CDR1 as LGHDT and CDR2 as YNNKEL (reference sequence). Here the CDR3 DNA reads TGTGCCAGCAGCCAAGATACTGCGCGGCGTGAGCAGTTCTTC. As protein: CASSQDTARREQFF.

The gene calls are TRBV7-2 and TRBJ1-2; 10 nucleotides agree with TRBD1. J was trimmed by 0 bases and V by 5 bases; bases with no gene match: 6. Germline V gene data show CDR1 as SGHTA and CDR2 as FQGNSA. The CDR3 contains 16 residues. CDR3 residues: CASSIDRGRPNYGYTF. The CDR3 nucleotides are TGTGCCAGCAGCATTGACAGGGGGCGACCTAACTATGGCTACACCTTC.

J is TRBJ2-7 and V is TRBV7-2, with D perhaps TRBD1 or TRBD2 (6 bases each). The CDR3 runs 15 residues. V lost 2 bases to trimming and J lost 0 bases, with 11 bases between them. Looked up from germline, CDR1 is SGHTA and CDR2 is FQGNSA. DNA of the CDR3: TGTGCCAGCAGCTTAAGCGGAGGGGGCTCCTACGAGCAGTACTTC. Its translation is CASSLSGGGSYEQYF.